This T cell receptor beta chain emerged from a study of blood T cell repertoires in COVID-19. Study summary: The origin of the acute and convalescent COVID-19 samples was the United States, Italy and Spain. The analysed material was cDNA or gDNA that came from T cells, B-cell-depleted T cells, or PBMCs.

Cohort allocation depended upon clinical history that participants reported. Original data processing: Estimation of nucleated cell counts relied on the amplification of reference gene primers. Sequenced by immunoSEQ multiplex PCR; TCRdb stores in-frame clones only, minus some. D and trimming were read from the DNA, whereas the V and J calls and clone size are those reported in that table. The table lists 210,000 or so clones, 81% of them singletons. The sample taken for sequencing was PBMCs or T cells enriched from blood (not recorded which). This receptor was obtained from a woman aged 50 to 60 with acute COVID-19.

The CDR3: CASSPRGATSYNEQFF. The CDR3 bases are TGTGCCAGCAGCCCCCGTGGGGCGACTTCCTACAATGAGCAGTTCTTC. The chain couples TRBV9 to TRBJ2-1; possible D gene TRBD1, 5 bases. Trimming took off 4 bases at V and 1 base at J, with 15 bases between the two ends. Germline CDR1 reads SGDLS; CDR2 reads YYNGEE. There are 16 residues in the CDR3.